This T cell receptor (beta chain) was recorded in a study of blood T cell repertoires in COVID-19. Looking at the study overall: Sources were T cells, B-cell-depleted T cells, or PBMCs; the material itself was cDNA or gDNA.

V was trimmed by 3 bases and J by 4 bases, leaving 9 bases between them. The CDR3 runs 12 residues. Germline CDR1 SQVTM, CDR2 ANQGSEA. Seattle's enrolled individuals joined amid active infection and were then monitored longitudinally. Per the original methods: Nucleated cell counts were estimated from reference gene primer amplification. TCRdb keeps only in-frame clones here, not all; method: immunoSEQ multiplex PCR. For V, J and clone size, that table is used; D and trimming come from the DNA. The sample includes about 350,000 clones, approximately 91% of them seen just once. What was sequenced was peripheral blood. The chain is built from TRBV29-1 and TRBJ1-1; D ambiguous. This TCR was sampled from a woman in her 70s with COVID-19, enrolled during active disease. The DNA for the CDR3 is TGCAGCGTTGACAACTTTTTCACTGAAGCTTTCTTT. Translated: CSVDNFFTEAFF.